The 18 T cell receptor beta chains below were found in one sample sequenced in a study of blood T cell repertoires in COVID-19. Clones were sequenced by immunoSEQ multiplex PCR, and TCRdb holds only the in-frame ones, with some missing. The table records under 400,000 clones, roughly nine tenths of them present only once. Sequenced material: peripheral blood. All receptors derive from an older woman with COVID-19, enrolled during active disease.

This sequence joins TRBV6-5 and TRBJ1-1, with D perhaps TRBD1 (5 bases). The CDR3 runs 13 residues. The V gene lost 7 bases and the J gene lost 2 bases, with 11 bases spanning the gap. Germline CDR1 is MNHEY and CDR2 is SVGAGI. CDR3 in amino acids: CASTQQVNTEAFF. CDR3 nucleotide sequence: TGTGCCAGCACTCAACAGGTAAACACTGAAGCTTTCTTT.

The rearrangement uses TRBV7-9 and TRBJ2-7; D is possibly TRBD1 (6 bases). V lost 8 bases to trimming and J lost 6 bases, with 20 bases between them. The CDR3 is 14 residues long. Germline V gene data show CDR1 as SEHNR and CDR2 as FQNEAQ (reference sequence). This CDR3 is CASSSTGTTPEQYF. The CDR3 region has the DNA TGTGCCAGCTCTTCAACAGGGACAACGCCCGAGCAGTACTTC.

There are a few counts of this clone. The CDR3 region is CSVTPPQGILHGYTF. CDR3 coding DNA: TGCAGCGTGACACCCCCTCAGGGCATCCTTCATGGCTACACCTTC. The V and J genes are TRBV29-1 and TRBJ1-2, with D maybe TRBD1 (5 bases). Germline values: CDR1 SQVTM, CDR2 ANQGSEA. V was trimmed by 6 bases and J by 6 bases, leaving 23 bases between them. This CDR3 has 15 residues.

The chain couples TRBV4-2 to TRBJ1-1; tentatively, D is TRBD1 (5 bases). Germline V gene sequence: CDR1 LGHNA, CDR2 YNFKEQ. Trimming took 3 bases from V and 5 from J, leaving 19 bases between them. CDR3 size: 16 residues. CDR3 protein: CASSQAMGGITTEAFF. The CDR3 region has the DNA TGTGCCAGCAGCCAGGCCATGGGGGGAATAACGACTGAAGCTTTCTTT.

V and J are TRBV5-5 and TRBJ2-1, with D maybe TRBD2 (5 bases). The germline gives CDR1 SGHKS, CDR2 YYEKEE (reference sequence). The ends were cut back, 4 bases at V and 9 bases at J, with 11 bases in the middle. The length of the CDR3 is 12 residues. CDR3 sequence: CASSELVGEQFF. CDR3 sequence (DNA): TGTGCCAGCAGCGAACTAGTTGGTGAGCAGTTCTTC.

The V and J genes are TRBV10-1 and TRBJ2-1; D may be TRBD2 (6 bases). V shed 2 bases and J shed 2 bases, with 16 bases lying between them. CDR1 is WNHNN, CDR2 SYGVQD, per germline (reference sequence). The CDR3 extends over 17 amino acids. CDR3 DNA sequence: TGCGCCAGCAGTGAGAGGTCGCCTAGCGAGCCCTACAATGAGCAGTTCTTC. Protein sequence: CASSERSPSEPYNEQFF.

The genes are TRBV14 and TRBJ2-5; 12 nucleotides align to TRBD2. This CDR3 is 17 amino acids long. The germline V gene has CDR1 SGHDN and CDR2 FVKESK. With 1 base clipped from V and 2 bases from J, the junction kept 5 bases outside the gene matches. The DNA for the CDR3 is TGTGCCAGCAGCCAAGGGGTAGGACTAGCGGGACAAGAGACCCAGTACTTC. It translates to CASSQGVGLAGQETQYF.

The chain links TRBV5-6 to TRBJ1-2, with D possibly being TRBD1 (5 bases). This CDR3 has 12 residues. Germline-derived CDR1 and CDR2 are SGHDT and YYEEEE. V was shortened by 0 bases and J by 7 bases, with 7 bases between the two germline ends. The CDR3, as DNA: TGTGCCAGCAGCTTGGCACAGGCTGGCTACACCTTC. It yields the protein CASSLAQAGYTF.

Concerning this clone itself: The junction shows a germline mismatch at one end, possibly a read error. Written as DNA, the CDR3 is TGTACCAGTAGTATAGATCTTTACGGGGAAATCTATGGCTACACCTTC. Protein product: CTSSIDLYGEIYGYTF. V and J are TRBV19 and TRBJ1-2; D remains unclear. Germline V gives CDR1 LNHDA, CDR2 SQIVND (reference sequence). The CDR3 has 16 residues.

Details on this clone: At the DNA level, this CDR3 is encoded by other sequences in the same sample as well. The V call is TRBV5-1, the J call TRBJ1-1; D perhaps matches TRBD1 (5 bases). CDR1 SGHRS and CDR2 YFSETQ come from the germline V gene. CDR3 length: 14 amino acids. V was shortened by 4 bases and J by 3 bases, with 13 bases between the two germline ends. DNA of the CDR3: TGCGCCAGCAGCCCCTCCCCGGGGGACACTGAAGCTTTCTTT. Protein: CASSPSPGDTEAFF. The variable domain in full, with the rest retrieved from reference TRBV5-1 and TRBJ1-1, is KAGVTQTPRYLIKTRGQQVTLSCSPISGHRSVSWYQQTPGQGLQFLFEYFSETQRNKGNFPGRFSGRQFSNSRSEMNVSTLELGDSALYLCASSPSPGDTEAFFGQGTRLTVV.

This chain joins TRBV19 and TRBJ1-5, with D possibly TRBD1 on 5 matching bases. Germline CDR1 is LNHDA and CDR2 is SQIVND (reference sequence). With 6 bases removed from V and 5 bases from J, the gap between germline ends came to 11 bases. The CDR3 consists of 13 residues. CDR3 bases: TGTGCCAGTAGCCACAGGAAGTATCAGCCCCAGCATTTT. It translates to CASSHRKYQPQHF.

CDR3 region: CASSLMSGGLYEQYF. DNA for the CDR3: TGTGCCAGCAGCTTAATGTCAGGGGGTCTCTACGAGCAGTACTTC. V usage is TRBV7-2 and J usage is TRBJ2-7, with TRBD1 matching 7 bases. CDR3 size: 15 residues. Germline CDR1 reads SGHTA; CDR2 reads FQGNSA. The J segment lost 3 bases and the V segment lost 2 bases, leaving 7 bases of the junction unmatched.

This chain links TRBV7-8 with TRBJ1-1; D may be TRBD1 (5 bases). The CDR3 consists of 14 residues. V was cut by 5 bases and J by 5 bases, with 15 bases left in between. Looked up from germline, CDR1 is SGHVS and CDR2 is FQNEAQ. CDR3: CASSRGSPGTEAFF. The CDR3 nucleotides are TGTGCCAGCAGCAGGGGCTCGCCAGGGACTGAAGCTTTCTTT.

V gene TRBV12-3 or TRBV12-4 combines with J gene TRBJ2-2, with D uncertain. The CDR3 contains 13 residues. V was trimmed by 6 bases and J by 2 bases, leaving 7 bases between them. CDR3 sequence (DNA): TGTGCCAGCAGCCCTTTTAACACCGGGGAGCTGTTTTTT. This sequence encodes CASSPFNTGELFF.

This clone has a handful of counts. Other nucleotide sequences from this sample produce the same CDR3. The chain links TRBV4-1 to TRBJ1-5, with TRBD1 matching 8 bases. J lost 2 bases, V lost 0 bases, and 3 bases had no gene match. This CDR3 has 16 residues. Looked up from germline, CDR1 is MGHRA and CDR2 is YSYEKL. CDR3 coding DNA: TGCGCCAGCAGCCAAGAACCGGACAGGGGCAATCAGCCCCAGCATTTT. This sequence encodes CASSQEPDRGNQPQHF.

The CDR3 DNA reads TGCAGTGCTAGTCTGGCATTGAGAGGCTATGGCTACACCTTC. It specifies CSASLALRGYGYTF. The chain couples TRBV20-1 to TRBJ1-2; no reliable D call. V was clipped by 3 bases and J by 4 bases, with 15 bases between them. Per germline, CDR1 DFQATT and CDR2 SNEGSKA (reference sequence). This CDR3 has 14 residues.

The genes are TRBV11-2 and TRBJ2-3, with D maybe TRBD1 (6 bases). V lost 1 base to trimming and J lost 4 bases, with 15 bases between them. This CDR3 comprises 16 residues. CDR1 is SGHAT and CDR2 is FQNNGV in the germline V gene. CDR3 sequence: CASSLVAGARADTQYF. As DNA, the CDR3 is TGTGCCAGCAGCTTAGTAGCAGGGGCTCGGGCAGATACGCAGTATTTT.

The V and J genes are TRBV15 and TRBJ2-1; possibly TRBD2 for D (6 bases). Germline values: CDR1 LNHNV, CDR2 YYDKDF (reference sequence). V gave up 0 bases and J gave up 0 bases, with 18 bases separating them. This CDR3 is 19 amino acids long. The CDR3 sequence: CATSRDAMVTSSSYNEQFF. The CDR3 region has the DNA TGTGCCACCAGCAGAGATGCGATGGTAACTAGCAGCTCCTACAATGAGCAGTTCTTC.